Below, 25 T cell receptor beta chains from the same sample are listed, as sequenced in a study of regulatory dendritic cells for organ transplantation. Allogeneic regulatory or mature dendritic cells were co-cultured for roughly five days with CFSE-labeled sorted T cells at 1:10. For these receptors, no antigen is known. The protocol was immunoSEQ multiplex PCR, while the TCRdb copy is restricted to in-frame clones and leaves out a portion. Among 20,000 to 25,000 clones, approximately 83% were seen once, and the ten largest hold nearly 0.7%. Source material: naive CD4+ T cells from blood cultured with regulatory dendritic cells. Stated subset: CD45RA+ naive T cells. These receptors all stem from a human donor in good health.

Here the CDR3 reads CASSPPGGRDTQYF. Here the CDR3 DNA reads TGTGCCAGCAGCCCCCCCGGCGGCCGGGATACGCAGTATTTT. The chain carries TRBV4-2 and TRBJ2-3; no clear D. V shed 4 bases and J shed 6 bases, with 14 bases lying between them. This CDR3 is 14 amino acids long. Germline values: CDR1 LGHNA, CDR2 YNFKEQ.

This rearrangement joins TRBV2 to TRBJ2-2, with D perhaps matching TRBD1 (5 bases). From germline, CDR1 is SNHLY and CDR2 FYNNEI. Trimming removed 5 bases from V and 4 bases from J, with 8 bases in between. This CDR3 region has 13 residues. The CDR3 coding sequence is TGTGCCAGCAGTTTCAGGGTCACCGGGGAGCTGTTTTTT. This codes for CASSFRVTGELFF.

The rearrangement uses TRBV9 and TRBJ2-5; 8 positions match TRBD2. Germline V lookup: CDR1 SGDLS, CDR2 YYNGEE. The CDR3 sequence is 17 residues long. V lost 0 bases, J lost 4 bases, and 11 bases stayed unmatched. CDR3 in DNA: TGTGCCAGCAGCGTAGCCCCCTCGGGAGGGTCGGGAGAGACCCAGTACTTC. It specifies CASSVAPSGGSGETQYF.

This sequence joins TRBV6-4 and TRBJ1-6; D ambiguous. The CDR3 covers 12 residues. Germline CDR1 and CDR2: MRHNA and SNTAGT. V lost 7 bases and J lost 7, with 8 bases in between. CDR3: CASIVYNSPLHF. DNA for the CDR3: TGTGCCAGCATAGTCTACAATTCACCCCTCCACTTT.

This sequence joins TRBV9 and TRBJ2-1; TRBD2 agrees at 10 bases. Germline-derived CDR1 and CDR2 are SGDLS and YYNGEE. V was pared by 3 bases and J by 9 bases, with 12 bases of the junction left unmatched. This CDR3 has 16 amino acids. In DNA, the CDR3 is TGTGCCAGCAGCGCTCTACCGGGACTAGCGTTGGCTGAGCAGTTCTTC. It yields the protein CASSALPGLALAEQFF.

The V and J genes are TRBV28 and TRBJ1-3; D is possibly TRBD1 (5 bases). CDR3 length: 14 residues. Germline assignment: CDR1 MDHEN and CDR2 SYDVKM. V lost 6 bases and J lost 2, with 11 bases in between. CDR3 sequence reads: CASRTTATGNTIYF. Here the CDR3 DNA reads TGTGCCAGCAGAACGACAGCAACTGGAAACACCATATATTTT.

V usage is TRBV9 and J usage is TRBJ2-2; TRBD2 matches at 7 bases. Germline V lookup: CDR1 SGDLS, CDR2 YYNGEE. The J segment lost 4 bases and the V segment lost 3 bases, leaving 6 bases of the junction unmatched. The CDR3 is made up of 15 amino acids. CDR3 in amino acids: CASSDVAGPTGELFF. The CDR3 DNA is TGTGCCAGCAGCGACGTAGCGGGTCCCACCGGGGAGCTGTTTTTT.

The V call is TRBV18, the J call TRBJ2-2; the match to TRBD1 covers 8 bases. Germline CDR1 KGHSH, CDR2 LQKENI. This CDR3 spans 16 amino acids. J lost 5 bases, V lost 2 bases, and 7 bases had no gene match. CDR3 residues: CASSPRTGLETGELFF. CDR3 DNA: TGTGCCAGCTCACCAAGGACAGGGTTGGAAACCGGGGAGCTGTTTTTT.

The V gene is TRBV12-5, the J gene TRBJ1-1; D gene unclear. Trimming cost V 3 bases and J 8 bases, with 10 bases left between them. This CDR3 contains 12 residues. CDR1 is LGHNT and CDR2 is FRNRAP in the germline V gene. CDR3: CASGFSASEAFF. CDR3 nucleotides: TGTGCTAGTGGTTTTTCGGCCTCCGAAGCTTTCTTT.

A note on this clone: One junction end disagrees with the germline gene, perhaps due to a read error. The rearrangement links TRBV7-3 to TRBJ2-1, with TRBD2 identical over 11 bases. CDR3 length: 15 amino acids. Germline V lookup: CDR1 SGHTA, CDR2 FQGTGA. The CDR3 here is CASSLTSGRNNEQFF. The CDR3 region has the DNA TGTGCCAGCAGCCTAACTAGCGGGAGAAACAATGAGCAGTTCTTC. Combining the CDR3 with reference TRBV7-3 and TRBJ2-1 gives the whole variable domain GAGVSQTPSNKVTEKGKYVELRCDPISGHTALYWYRQSLGQGPEFLIYFQGTGAADDSGLPNDRFFAVRPEGSVSTLKIQRTERGDSAVYLCASSLTSGRNNEQFFGPGTRLTVL.

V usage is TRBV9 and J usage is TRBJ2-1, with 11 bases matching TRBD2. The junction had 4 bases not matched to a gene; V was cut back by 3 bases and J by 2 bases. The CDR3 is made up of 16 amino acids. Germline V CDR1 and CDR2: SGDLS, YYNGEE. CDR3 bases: TGTGCCAGCAGCGGACGACTAGCGGGACCCTACAATGAGCAGTTCTTC. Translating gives CASSGRLAGPYNEQFF.

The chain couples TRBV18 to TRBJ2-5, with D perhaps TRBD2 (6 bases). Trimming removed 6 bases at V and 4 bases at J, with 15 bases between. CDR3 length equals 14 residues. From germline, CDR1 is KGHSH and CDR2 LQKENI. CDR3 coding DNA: TGTGCCAGCTCTGACCGGACCGGGGGAGAGACCCAGTACTTC. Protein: CASSDRTGGETQYF.

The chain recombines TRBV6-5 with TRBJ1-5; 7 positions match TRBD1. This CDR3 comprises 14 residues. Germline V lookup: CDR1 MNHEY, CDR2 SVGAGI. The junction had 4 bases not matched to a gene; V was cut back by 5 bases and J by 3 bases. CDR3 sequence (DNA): TGTGCCAGCAGTCGAGACAGGGTCAATCAGCCCCAGCATTTT. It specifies CASSRDRVNQPQHF.

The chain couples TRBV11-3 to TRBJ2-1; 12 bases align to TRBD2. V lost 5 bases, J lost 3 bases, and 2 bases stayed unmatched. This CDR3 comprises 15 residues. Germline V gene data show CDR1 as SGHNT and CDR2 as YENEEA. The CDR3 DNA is TGTGCCAGCAGCCTACTAGCGGGGGGCTACAATGAGCAGTTCTTC. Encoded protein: CASSLLAGGYNEQFF.

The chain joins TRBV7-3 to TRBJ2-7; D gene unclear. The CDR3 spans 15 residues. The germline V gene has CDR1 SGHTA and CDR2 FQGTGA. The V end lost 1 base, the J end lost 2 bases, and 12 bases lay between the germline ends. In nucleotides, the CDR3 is TGTGCCAGCAGCTTAAATAGTGCCCCTCCCTACGAGCAGTACTTC. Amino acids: CASSLNSAPPYEQYF.

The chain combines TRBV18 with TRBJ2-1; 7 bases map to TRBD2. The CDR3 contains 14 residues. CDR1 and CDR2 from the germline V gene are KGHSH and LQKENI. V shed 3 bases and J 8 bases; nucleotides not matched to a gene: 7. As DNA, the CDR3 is TGTGCCAGCTCACCTTGGGACTATGACGATGAGCAGTTCTTC. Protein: CASSPWDYDDEQFF.

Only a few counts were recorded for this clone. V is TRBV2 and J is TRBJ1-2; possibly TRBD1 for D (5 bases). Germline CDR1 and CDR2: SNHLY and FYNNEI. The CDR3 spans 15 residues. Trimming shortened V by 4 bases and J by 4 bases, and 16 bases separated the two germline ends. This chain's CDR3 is CASSADPGPSYGYTF. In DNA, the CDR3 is TGTGCCAGCAGTGCAGATCCGGGGCCTTCCTATGGCTACACCTTC.

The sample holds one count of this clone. The CDR3 reads CASSEDRVTGELFF. Here the CDR3 DNA reads TGTGCCAGCAGTGAAGACAGGGTCACCGGGGAGCTGTTTTTT. This chain connects TRBV2 to TRBJ2-2, with D tentatively TRBD1 (6 bases). The CDR3 loop spans 14 amino acids. From germline, CDR1 is SNHLY and CDR2 FYNNEI. Trimming shortened V by 1 base and J by 4 bases, and 7 bases separated the two germline ends.

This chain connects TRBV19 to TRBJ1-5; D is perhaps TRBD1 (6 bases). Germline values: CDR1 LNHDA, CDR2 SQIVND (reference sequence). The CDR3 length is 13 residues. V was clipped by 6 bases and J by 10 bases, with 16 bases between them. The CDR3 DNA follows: TGTGCCAGTAGCCCCGGACAGCCCCTCCCCCAGCATTTT. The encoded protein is CASSPGQPLPQHF. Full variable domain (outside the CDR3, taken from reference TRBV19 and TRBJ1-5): DGGITQSPKYLFRKEGQNVTLSCEQNLNHDAMYWYRQDPGQGLRLIYYSQIVNDFQKGDIAEGYSVSREKKESFPLTVTSAQKNPTAFYLCASSPGQPLPQHFGDGTRLSIL.

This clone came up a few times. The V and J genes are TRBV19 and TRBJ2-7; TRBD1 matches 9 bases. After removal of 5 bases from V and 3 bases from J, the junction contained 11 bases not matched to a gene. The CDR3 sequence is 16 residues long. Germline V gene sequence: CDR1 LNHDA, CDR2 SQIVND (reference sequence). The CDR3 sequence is CASSRWGTGSIYEQYF. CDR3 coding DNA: TGTGCCAGTAGTCGGTGGGGGACAGGGAGTATCTACGAGCAGTACTTC.

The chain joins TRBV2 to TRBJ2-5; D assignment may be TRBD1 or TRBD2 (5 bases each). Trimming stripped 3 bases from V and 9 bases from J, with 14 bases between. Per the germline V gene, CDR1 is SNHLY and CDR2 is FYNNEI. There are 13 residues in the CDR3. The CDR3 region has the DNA TGTGCCAGCAGTGAGTGGGGCATGGGGGCCCAGTACTTC. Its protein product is CASSEWGMGAQYF.

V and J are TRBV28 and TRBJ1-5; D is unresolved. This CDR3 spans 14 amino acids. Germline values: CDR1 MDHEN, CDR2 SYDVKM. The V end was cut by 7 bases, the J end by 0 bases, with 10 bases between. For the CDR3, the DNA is TGTGCCAGCAATGTGGGCAGTAGCAATCAGCCCCAGCATTTT. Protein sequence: CASNVGSSNQPQHF.

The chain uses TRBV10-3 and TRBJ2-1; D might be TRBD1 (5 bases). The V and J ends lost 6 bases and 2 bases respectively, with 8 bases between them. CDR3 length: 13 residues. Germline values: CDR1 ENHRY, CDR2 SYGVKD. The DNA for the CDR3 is TGTGCCATCAGCCGACAGCCCTACAATGAGCAGTTCTTC. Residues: CAISRQPYNEQFF.

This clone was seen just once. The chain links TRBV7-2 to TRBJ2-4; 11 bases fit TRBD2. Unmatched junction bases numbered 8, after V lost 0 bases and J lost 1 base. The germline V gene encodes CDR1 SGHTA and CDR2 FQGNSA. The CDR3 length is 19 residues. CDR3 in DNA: TGTGCCAGCAGCTTAGCCACCGGGACTAGCGGTCGTGCCAAAAACATTCAGTACTTC. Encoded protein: CASSLATGTSGRAKNIQYF. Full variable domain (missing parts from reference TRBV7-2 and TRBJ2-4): GAGVSQSPSNKVTEKGKDVELRCDPISGHTALYWYRQSLGQGLEFLIYFQGNSAPDKSGLPSDRFSAERTGGSVSTLTIQRTQQEDSAVYLCASSLATGTSGRAKNIQYFGAGTRLSVL.

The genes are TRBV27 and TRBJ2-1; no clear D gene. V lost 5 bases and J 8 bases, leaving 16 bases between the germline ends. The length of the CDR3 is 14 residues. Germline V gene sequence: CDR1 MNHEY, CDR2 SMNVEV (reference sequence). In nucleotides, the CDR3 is TGTGCCAGCAGTCCCCGGAGCGAACCCGATGAGCAGTTCTTC. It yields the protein CASSPRSEPDEQFF.